One sample yielded the 15 T cell receptor beta chains listed below, sequenced in a study of blood T cell repertoires in COVID-19. Some clones are missing from TCRdb's copy, which holds only in-frame ones; the method was immunoSEQ multiplex PCR. This table has under 300,000 clones, roughly 88% appearing once. Specimen: peripheral blood. These receptors were obtained from a man aged 25-45 years who had recovered from COVID-19.

This chain links TRBV10-3 with TRBJ1-6; 12 positions agree with TRBD1. This CDR3 has 17 residues. With 6 bases clipped from V and 4 bases from J, the junction kept 7 bases outside the gene matches. The germline CDR1 and CDR2 sequences are ENHRY and SYGVKD. As DNA, the CDR3 is TGTGCCATCAGGAGGGACAGGGGGCAACTTTATAATTCACCCCTCCACTTT. Amino acids: CAIRRDRGQLYNSPLHF.

The chain joins TRBV11-3 to TRBJ2-1, with 9 bases aligning to TRBD1. Germline assignment: CDR1 SGHNT and CDR2 YENEEA. This CDR3 has 16 residues. V was pared by 0 bases and J by 8 bases, with 8 bases of the junction left unmatched. The CDR3 loop is CASSLDTGTGSHEQFF. CDR3 in DNA: TGTGCCAGCAGCTTAGACACCGGGACAGGGTCCCATGAGCAGTTCTTC.

The chain employs TRBV3-1 (or the pseudogene TRBV3-2) and TRBJ2-2; D may be TRBD1 (6 bases). CDR3 size: 15 residues. Trimming shortened V by 1 base and J by 7 bases, and 13 bases separated the two germline ends. Germline CDR1 and CDR2: LGHDT and YNNKEL (reference sequence). The DNA for the CDR3 is TGTGCCAGCAGCCAAGGGATGGGGGCTTACGGGGAGCTGTTTTTT. Translated, it gives CASSQGMGAYGELFF.

The CDR3 here is CASSSTAGNTIYF. The DNA for the CDR3 is TGTGCCAGCAGTTCGACAGCTGGAAACACCATATATTTT. The chain is built from TRBV5-4 and TRBJ1-3; possible D gene TRBD1, 5 bases. The CDR3 spans 13 residues. The V gene's germline CDR1 is SGHNT and CDR2 YYREEE (reference sequence). The V end lost 5 bases, the J end lost 2 bases, and 8 bases lay between the germline ends. The variable domain in full, completed from reference TRBV5-4 and TRBJ1-3, reads ETGVTQSPTHLIKTRGQQVTLRCSSQSGHNTVSWYQQALGQGPQFIFQYYREEENGRGNFPPRFSGLQFPNYSSELNVNALELDDSALYLCASSSTAGNTIYFGEGSWLTVV.

The rearrangement joins TRBV5-5 to TRBJ1-5; unclear D gene. Germline V gene sequence: CDR1 SGHKS, CDR2 YYEKEE (reference sequence). CDR3 length: 13 amino acids. V lost 1 base, J lost 4 bases, and 6 bases lay in between. The CDR3 region is CASSLILNQPQHF. The CDR3 coding sequence is TGTGCCAGCAGCTTGATACTAAATCAGCCCCAGCATTTT.

The V call is TRBV6-6, the J call TRBJ2-2, with 10 positions matching TRBD1. The CDR3 consists of 15 residues. With V trimmed by 5 bases and J by 7 bases, 7 bases remained unmatched. Germline assignment: CDR1 MNHNY and CDR2 SVGAGI (reference sequence). This chain's CDR3 is CASSQPGQGIGELFF. The CDR3 DNA is TGTGCCAGCAGTCAACCGGGACAGGGGATCGGGGAGCTGTTTTTT.

The V gene is TRBV7-9, the J gene TRBJ1-5; no clear D gene. CDR1 is SEHNR and CDR2 is FQNEAQ in the germline V gene (reference sequence). V gave up 8 bases and J gave up 3 bases, with 11 bases separating them. CDR3 length: 13 amino acids. CDR3 protein: CASERAHNQPQHF. The DNA for the CDR3 is TGTGCCAGCGAGAGGGCCCACAATCAGCCCCAGCATTTT.

The rearrangement links TRBV25-1 to TRBJ1-2; D is unresolved. V shed 3 bases and J shed 4 bases, with 6 bases lying between them. CDR3 size: 12 residues. Germline V gene data show CDR1 as MGHDK and CDR2 as SYGVNS. The CDR3 region has the DNA TGTGCCAGCAGTGATCAGGTCTATGGCTACACCTTC. As protein: CASSDQVYGYTF.

V usage is TRBV27 and J usage is TRBJ2-1; 8 bases are a match to TRBD2. Germline V lookup: CDR1 MNHEY, CDR2 SMNVEV (reference sequence). The CDR3 contains 13 residues. Trimming cost V 3 bases and J 8 bases; bases outside gene matches: 3. In DNA, the CDR3 is TGTGCCAGCAGTTTCGCGGGGGGTGATGAGCAGTTCTTC. Its translation: CASSFAGGDEQFF.

The chain links TRBV4-1 to TRBJ1-2; D might be TRBD1 (6 bases). Germline CDR1 is MGHRA and CDR2 is YSYEKL. This CDR3 spans 16 amino acids. V was pared by 2 bases and J by 5 bases, with 18 bases between. The CDR3 region is CASSQPYQGTTYGYTF. DNA for the CDR3: TGCGCCAGCAGCCAACCCTATCAGGGGACCACTTATGGCTACACCTTC.

The genes are TRBV4-3 and TRBJ1-5; 7 nucleotides align to TRBD1. The CDR3 loop spans 15 amino acids. Germline V lookup: CDR1 LGHNA, CDR2 YSLEER. Germline trimming cut 5 bases from V and 2 bases from J; bases unmatched to any gene: 6. This CDR3 is CASSITDRGNQPQHF. The CDR3 bases are TGCGCCAGCAGCATCACCGACAGGGGCAATCAGCCCCAGCATTTT.

This clone has only one observation. This chain connects TRBV7-6 to TRBJ2-7; D remains ambiguous. Germline CDR1 SGHVS, CDR2 FNYEAQ. V was pared by 5 bases and J by 0 bases, with 11 bases between. The CDR3 is made up of 14 amino acids. CDR3 sequence (DNA): TGTGCCAGCAGCCCGCTAGACGACTCCTACGAGCAGTACTTC. Translation gives CASSPLDDSYEQYF.

The chain is built from TRBV6-5 and TRBJ1-1, with D perhaps TRBD1 (6 bases). The V end was cut by 2 bases, the J end by 5 bases, with 15 bases between. Germline-derived CDR1 and CDR2 are MNHEY and SVGAGI. This CDR3 has 15 residues. The CDR3 reads CASSYGGRGETEAFF. CDR3 DNA: TGTGCCAGCAGTTACGGGGGCAGGGGAGAAACTGAAGCTTTCTTT.

The chain combines TRBV7-6 with TRBJ2-7; the match to TRBD2 covers 7 bases. Unmatched junction bases numbered 5, after V lost 1 base and J lost 5 bases. Germline V lookup: CDR1 SGHVS, CDR2 FNYEAQ. This CDR3 is built from 14 residues. CDR3 sequence reads: CASSLVGEGNEQYF. DNA of the CDR3: TGTGCCAGCAGCTTAGTGGGGGAGGGGAACGAGCAGTACTTC.

The CDR3 nucleotides read TGCGCCAGCAGCTTGGAACGGGGGGGATTCGACGAGCAGTACTTC. This sequence encodes CASSLERGGFDEQYF. V usage is TRBV5-1 and J usage is TRBJ2-7, with 8 positions matching TRBD2. Germline values: CDR1 SGHRS, CDR2 YFSETQ. V shed 0 bases and J 5 bases; nucleotides not matched to a gene: 7. CDR3 length: 15 residues. Based on the CDR3 plus reference TRBV5-1 and TRBJ2-7, the full variable domain is KAGVTQTPRYLIKTRGQQVTLSCSPISGHRSVSWYQQTPGQGLQFLFEYFSETQRNKGNFPGRFSGRQFSNSRSEMNVSTLELGDSALYLCASSLERGGFDEQYFGPGTRLTVT.